Presented here are 30 T cell receptor beta chains from one specimen sequenced in a study of T-cell reconstitution after alpha-beta-depleted transplantation in children. Unique molecular identifiers were built into the TCRbeta library. TCRdb passed the PCR reads through MiXCR, listing each CDR3 protein once. Seen here are around 380,000 distinct CDR3 sequences, approximately 10% observed once, and the top ten hold nearly 5.5%. Source: PBMCs from the stem cell graft donor, taken from the stem cell graft. Receptor source: a human donor who donated a stem cell graft to a child with acute myeloid leukemia.

There are many counts of this clonotype. The CDR3 coding sequence is TGTGCCAGCAGCTTGCTTTTGGCAAGGAATCAGCCCCAGCATTTT. Translating it yields CASSLLLARNQPQHF. The chain recombines TRBV5-5 with TRBJ1-5; unclear D gene. The length of the CDR3 is 15 residues. V was trimmed by 1 base and J by 4 bases, leaving 12 bases between them. The germline CDR1 and CDR2 sequences are SGHKS and YYEKEE (reference sequence).

This clonotype showed up just a few times. This chain links TRBV29-1 with TRBJ2-2; D not resolved. The CDR3 extends over 15 amino acids. Trimming took 3 bases from V and 0 from J, leaving 11 bases between them. The V gene's germline CDR1 is SQVTM and CDR2 ANQGSEA. DNA of the CDR3: TGCAGCGTTGAGATGCCAGAGACGAACACCGGGGAGCTGTTTTTT. Protein: CSVEMPETNTGELFF.

This clonotype was recorded a few times. The chain carries TRBV6-4 and TRBJ2-2; a possible D gene is TRBD1 (6 bases). Germline CDR1 reads MRHNA; CDR2 reads SNTAGT. The germline V and J ends were trimmed by 3 bases and 4 bases, with 12 bases remaining between them. There are 15 residues in the CDR3. CDR3 sequence: CASSETGTSTGELFF. The CDR3 nucleotides are TGTGCCAGCAGTGAGACAGGAACCAGCACCGGGGAGCTGTTTTTT.

This rearrangement joins TRBV15 to TRBJ2-5; 11 nucleotides match TRBD2. With V trimmed by 0 bases and J by 1 base, 4 bases remained unmatched. Germline V gene lookup returns CDR1 LNHNV and CDR2 YYDKDF (reference sequence). CDR3 length: 17 amino acids. CDR3 sequence (DNA): TGTGCCACCAGCAGAGATCCCCTAGCGGGGGGCCAAGAGACCCAGTACTTC. It translates to CATSRDPLAGGQETQYF. Full variable domain (missing parts from reference TRBV15 and TRBJ2-5): DAMVIQNPRYQVTQFGKPVTLSCSQTLNHNVMYWYQQKSSQAPKLLFHYYDKDFNNEADTPDNFQSRRPNTSFCFLDIRSPGLGDTAMYLCATSRDPLAGGQETQYFGPGTRLLVL.

V gene TRBV6-2 or TRBV6-3 combines with J gene TRBJ1-1; 10 positions match TRBD1. CDR1 and CDR2 (germline): MNHEY, SVGEGT. V shed 5 bases and J 4 bases; nucleotides not matched to a gene: 10. This CDR3 region has 16 residues. The CDR3 loop reads CASSTDRGPWSTEAFF. The CDR3 DNA is TGTGCCAGCAGTACAGACAGGGGGCCTTGGAGCACTGAAGCTTTCTTT.

The chain joins TRBV4-1 to TRBJ2-1, with 12 bases lining up with TRBD2. The germline gives CDR1 MGHRA, CDR2 YSYEKL. Germline trimming cut 2 bases from V and 6 bases from J; bases unmatched to any gene: 2. The CDR3 is 15 residues long. Here the CDR3 reads CASSQPGLAGNEQFF. CDR3 DNA sequence: TGCGCCAGCAGCCAACCGGGACTAGCGGGCAATGAGCAGTTCTTC.

The chain couples TRBV7-8 to TRBJ2-1; no clear D. V lost 1 base to trimming and J lost 8 bases, with 9 bases between them. CDR3 length: 13 amino acids. The germline CDR1 and CDR2 sequences are SGHVS and FQNEAQ. As DNA, the CDR3 is TGTGCCAGCAGCTTAGAATTGGGCGATGAGCAGTTCTTC. Translating gives CASSLELGDEQFF. The complete variable domain, with remaining parts taken from reference TRBV7-8 and TRBJ2-1, reads GAGVSQSPRYKVAKRGQDVALRCDPISGHVSLFWYQQALGQGPEFLTYFQNEAQLDKSGLPSDRFFAERPEGSVSTLKIQRTQQEDSAVYLCASSLELGDEQFFGPGTRLTVL.

This clonotype was counted a few times. The chain carries TRBV6-1 and TRBJ1-6; D is possibly TRBD1 (5 bases). Trimming pared 5 bases from V and 7 bases from J, leaving 15 bases between. The CDR3 is made up of 15 amino acids. CDR1 and CDR2 from the germline V gene are MNHNS and SASEGT. CDR3 bases: TGTGCCAGCAGTCGAGAGAGGGGCATGAATTCACCCCTCCACTTT. This encodes CASSRERGMNSPLHF.

The rearrangement uses TRBV12-3 or TRBV12-4 and TRBJ1-5, with a possible D match to TRBD1 (5 bases). Trimming left V 6 bases short and J 11 bases short, with 20 bases between. The CDR3 spans 14 residues. Here the CDR3 reads CASSNSGTPGAQHF. CDR3 nucleotide sequence: TGTGCCAGCAGCAATAGCGGGACCCCTGGGGCCCAGCATTTT.

The chain carries TRBV4-2 and TRBJ1-5; a possible D gene is TRBD1 (5 bases). The CDR3 spans 14 residues. CDR1 and CDR2 (germline): LGHNA, YNFKEQ. V shed 2 bases and J shed 7 bases, with 12 bases lying between them. As DNA, the CDR3 is TGTGCCAGCAGCCAATCGGGGGGGGTCCAGCCCCAGCATTTT. Its translation is CASSQSGGVQPQHF.

Many counts were recorded for this clonotype. This chain uses TRBV20-1 with TRBJ2-7; 9 bases line up with TRBD1. This CDR3 is built from 12 residues. CDR1 is DFQATT and CDR2 is SNEGSKA in the germline V gene (reference sequence). Trimming took 6 bases from V and 3 from J; bases not matched to a gene: 3. CDR3 region: CSARGQGYEQYF. The CDR3 DNA reads TGCAGTGCCCGGGGACAGGGCTACGAGCAGTACTTC.

This clonotype showed up just a few times. The chain is built from TRBV11-2 and TRBJ2-3; 14 bases map to TRBD2. V was clipped by 1 base and J by 3 bases; unmatched bases: 3. The CDR3 length is 17 residues. CDR1 and CDR2 from the germline V gene are SGHAT and FQNNGV. The CDR3 reads CASSLGTSGRRTDTQYF. The CDR3 DNA follows: TGTGCCAGCAGCTTAGGGACTAGCGGGAGGAGGACAGATACGCAGTATTTT.

This clonotype has only a few counts. In DNA, the CDR3 is TGTGCCAGCAGCTCACCTCGGGGAGGCGGGGAAATGGCCAATGAGCAGTTCTTC. Protein product: CASSSPRGGGEMANEQFF. The rearrangement joins TRBV11-1 to TRBJ2-1; possibly TRBD2 for D (6 bases). V gave up 4 bases and J gave up 6 bases, with 25 bases separating them. Germline V gene lookup returns CDR1 SGHAT and CDR2 FQDESV (reference sequence). There are 18 residues in the CDR3.

V and J are TRBV5-8 and TRBJ2-7, with D uncertain. V lost 1 base, J lost 2 bases, and 16 bases lay in between. From germline, CDR1 is SGHTS and CDR2 YDEGEE. The CDR3 spans 16 residues. CDR3 sequence: CASSLSRAGRTYEQYV. CDR3 nucleotide sequence: TGTGCCAGCAGCTTGAGCCGGGCAGGCCGAACCTACGAGCAGTACGTC.

This clonotype was seen only a few times. The rearrangement links TRBV18 to TRBJ1-6, with D uncertain. CDR1 and CDR2 (germline): KGHSH, LQKENI. Trimming took 0 bases from V and 4 from J, leaving 1 base between them. The CDR3 length is 13 residues. CDR3 in DNA: TGTGCCAGCTCACCACCGTATAATTCACCCCTCCACTTT. Protein sequence: CASSPPYNSPLHF.

This clonotype was detected a few times. V usage is TRBV7-9 and J usage is TRBJ2-3, with D possibly matching TRBD2 (6 bases). CDR1 is SEHNR and CDR2 is FQNEAQ in the germline V gene (reference sequence). The V end was cut by 3 bases, the J end by 0 bases, with 10 bases between. CDR3 length: 15 amino acids. CDR3 protein: CASSFVAGSTDTQYF. As DNA, the CDR3 is TGTGCCAGCAGCTTTGTGGCGGGGAGCACAGATACGCAGTATTTT.

This clonotype has ten or more counts. The DNA for the CDR3 is TGTGCCAGCAGCCGTGGACAGGGAAGGACCGGGGAGCTGTTTTTT. Translating it yields CASSRGQGRTGELFF. This chain connects TRBV7-6 to TRBJ2-2; 8 bases are shared with TRBD1. The trim removed 5 bases at V and 5 bases at J, leaving 7 bases unmatched. CDR1 and CDR2 from the germline V gene are SGHVS and FNYEAQ. This CDR3 is 15 amino acids long. The variable domain in full, completed from reference TRBV7-6 and TRBJ2-2, reads GAGVSQSPRYKVTKRGQDVALRCDPISGHVSLYWYRQALGQGPEFLTYFNYEAQQDKSGLPNDRFSAERPEGSISTLTIQRTEQRDSAMYRCASSRGQGRTGELFFGEGSRLTVL.

This clonotype was detected a few times. The chain recombines TRBV20-1 with TRBJ2-4, with D tentatively TRBD1 or TRBD2 (5 bases each). Trimming took off 0 bases at V and 7 bases at J, with 13 bases between the two ends. The CDR3 is made up of 14 amino acids. CDR1 is DFQATT and CDR2 is SNEGSKA in the germline V gene (reference sequence). CDR3 in amino acids: CSARDQSRGNIQYF. For the CDR3, the DNA is TGCAGTGCTAGAGATCAAAGTCGGGGCAACATTCAGTACTTC.

The V gene is TRBV2, the J gene TRBJ1-4; D is ambiguous. CDR3 length: 15 amino acids. Germline lookup yields CDR1 SNHLY and CDR2 FYNNEI. V shed 3 bases and J shed 0 bases, with 8 bases lying between them. The CDR3 DNA follows: TGTGCCAGCAGTGATAATGCTGCAACTAATGAAAAACTGTTTTTT. Protein sequence: CASSDNAATNEKLFF. Full variable domain (missing parts from reference TRBV2 and TRBJ1-4): EPEVTQTPSHQVTQMGQEVILRCVPISNHLYFYWYRQILGQKVEFLVSFYNNEISEKSEIFDDQFSVERPDGSNFTLKIRSTKLEDSAMYFCASSDNAATNEKLFFGSGTQLSVL.

This chain joins TRBV7-2 and TRBJ2-3, with 8 bases aligning to TRBD1. Looked up from germline, CDR1 is SGHTA and CDR2 is FQGNSA. J was trimmed by 6 bases and V by 7 bases; bases with no gene match: 9. This CDR3 comprises 14 residues. CDR3 protein: CASKQGAARDTQYF. Here the CDR3 DNA reads TGTGCCAGCAAGCAGGGGGCGGCGAGGGATACGCAGTATTTT. Full variable domain (missing parts from reference TRBV7-2 and TRBJ2-3): GAGVSQSPSNKVTEKGKDVELRCDPISGHTALYWYRQSLGQGLEFLIYFQGNSAPDKSGLPSDRFSAERTGGSVSTLTIQRTQQEDSAVYLCASKQGAARDTQYFGPGTRLTVL.

The chain's CDR3 is CSARDQRGGEKLFF. The CDR3 coding sequence is TGCAGTGCTAGAGATCAAAGGGGTGGTGAAAAACTGTTTTTT. The V gene is TRBV20-1, the J gene TRBJ1-4; TRBD1 might be the D (5 bases). The V gene's germline CDR1 is DFQATT and CDR2 SNEGSKA (reference sequence). This CDR3 comprises 14 residues. V was trimmed by 0 bases and J by 7 bases, leaving 12 bases between them.

There are a few counts of this clonotype. The chain carries TRBV20-1 and TRBJ2-5, with D perhaps matching TRBD2 (6 bases). The germline gives CDR1 DFQATT, CDR2 SNEGSKA (reference sequence). Trimming removed 8 bases from V and 5 bases from J, with 12 bases in between. CDR3 length: 11 amino acids. CDR3 region: CSWMRGETQYF. The CDR3 bases are TGCAGTTGGATGCGGGGCGAGACCCAGTACTTC.

This chain connects TRBV20-1 to TRBJ1-4; a possible D gene is TRBD1 (5 bases). V shed 3 bases and J shed 3 bases, with 11 bases lying between them. Germline loops: CDR1 DFQATT, CDR2 SNEGSKA (reference sequence). The CDR3 covers 14 residues. The CDR3 region has the DNA TGCAGTGCTAGTAGGGGAGGAGCTAATGAAAAACTGTTTTTT. This translates into CSASRGGANEKLFF.

This rearrangement joins TRBV9 to TRBJ1-5, with 9 bases fitting TRBD1. Germline trimming cut 3 bases from V and 3 bases from J; bases unmatched to any gene: 4. Germline lookup yields CDR1 SGDLS and CDR2 YYNGEE. The CDR3 extends over 15 amino acids. CDR3 sequence: CASSATGGFNQPQHF. The CDR3 DNA sequence: TGTGCCAGCAGCGCAACAGGGGGCTTCAATCAGCCCCAGCATTTT.

This clonotype was picked up a small number of times. The gene calls are TRBV29-1 and TRBJ2-2, with 8 bases lining up with TRBD1. This CDR3 contains 16 residues. Germline loops: CDR1 SQVTM, CDR2 ANQGSEA. V shed 0 bases, J shed 5 bases, and the junction held 8 bases outside the gene matches. The chain's CDR3 is CSVEDLEQGETGELFF. The DNA for the CDR3 is TGCAGCGTTGAAGATCTGGAACAGGGGGAAACCGGGGAGCTGTTTTTT.

This clonotype was picked up a small number of times. This rearrangement joins TRBV3-1 to TRBJ1-4; no clear D. V lost 0 bases and J lost 4, with 6 bases in between. Germline V gene data show CDR1 as LGHDT and CDR2 as YNNKEL (reference sequence). CDR3 length: 14 amino acids. The CDR3 nucleotides read TGTGCCAGCAGCCAAGATCGGGATAATGAAAAACTGTTTTTT. This translates into CASSQDRDNEKLFF.

The chain employs TRBV5-5 and TRBJ2-2, with 12 bases that match TRBD2. CDR1 is SGHKS and CDR2 is YYEKEE in the germline V gene (reference sequence). V trimming: 4 bases; J trimming: 2 bases; junction bases outside the gene matches: 3. This CDR3 spans 16 amino acids. CDR3 sequence (DNA): TGTGCCAGCAGCACCGGACTAGCGGGAAACACCGGGGAGCTGTTTTTT. It is translated as CASSTGLAGNTGELFF.

The chain joins TRBV5-1 to TRBJ2-1, with D tentatively TRBD1 or TRBD2 (6 bases each). Trimming removed 1 base from V and 8 bases from J, with 13 bases in between. The germline V gene has CDR1 SGHRS and CDR2 YFSETQ. The CDR3 is made up of 14 amino acids. The chain's CDR3 is CASSLYPGADEQFF. The CDR3 DNA reads TGCGCCAGCAGCTTGTATCCGGGGGCCGATGAGCAGTTCTTC.

This clonotype was observed many times. J is TRBJ2-3 and V is TRBV7-2, with 8 bases fitting TRBD2. The CDR3 runs 15 residues. Germline CDR1 SGHTA, CDR2 FQGNSA. V lost 5 bases and J lost 0; bases outside the gene matches: 4. The CDR3 DNA reads as TGTGCCAGCAGCCCCGGGGGGGTTAGCACAGATACGCAGTATTTT. Protein product: CASSPGGVSTDTQYF.

This clonotype was counted between two and nine times. CDR3 nucleotides: TGTGCCAGCAGCGGGGAAATTAGCTTGGGTGAGCAGTTCTTC. The encoded protein is CASSGEISLGEQFF. The chain is built from TRBV5-4 and TRBJ2-1; D gene unclear. The V and J ends lost 4 bases and 9 bases respectively, with 17 bases between them. CDR1 and CDR2 from the germline V gene are SGHNT and YYREEE (reference sequence). CDR3 size: 14 residues.